These 27 T cell receptor beta chains were sequenced from one sample in a study of response to subunit inactivated influenza vaccine. One entry per CDR3 protein, called by TCRdb with MiXCR from the RT-PCR reads. The table shows roughly 190,000 distinct CDR3 sequences, with approximately 12% occurring only once. In addition, the sample was reused for a study of T cells expressing NK-cell markers. As reported in that work: 5'RACE template switching with UMIs generated TCR beta cDNA.

Sample: CD8+ T cells sorted from PBMCs, taken 12 days after vaccination. These receptors all come from a man aged 45 to 65 who received an inactivated influenza vaccine.

This clonotype was recorded a few times. The gene calls are TRBV27 and TRBJ1-5; 8 bases are shared with TRBD1. Germline CDR1 MNHEY, CDR2 SMNVEV (reference sequence). Losses at the gene ends were 6 bases for V and 4 bases for J; bases not matched to a gene: 11. The CDR3 runs to 16 residues. CDR3 protein: CASRETGVLLNQPQHF. The DNA for the CDR3 is TGTGCCAGCAGGGAGACAGGGGTTCTATTGAATCAGCCCCAGCATTTT.

This clonotype turned up a few times. This chain joins TRBV5-1 and TRBJ2-7; 10 bases match TRBD2. V trimming: 2 bases; J trimming: 6 bases; junction bases outside the gene matches: 5. This CDR3 is built from 14 residues. Germline assignment: CDR1 SGHRS and CDR2 YFSETQ. CDR3 DNA sequence: TGCGCCAGCAGCTTAGCTAGCGGGGGAGGCGAGCAGTACTTC. It is translated as CASSLASGGGEQYF.

The chain couples TRBV4-2 to TRBJ1-6, with D possibly being TRBD1 (5 bases). From germline, CDR1 is LGHNA and CDR2 YNFKEQ. With 0 bases removed from V and 10 bases from J, the gap between germline ends came to 7 bases. This CDR3 has 13 amino acids. The CDR3 reads CASSQDWGSPLHF. In DNA form, the CDR3 reads TGTGCCAGCAGCCAAGACTGGGGCTCACCCCTCCACTTT.

The V gene is TRBV7-8, the J gene TRBJ2-7, with 8 bases matching TRBD2. The CDR3 has 15 residues. Germline values: CDR1 SGHVS, CDR2 FQNEAQ. J lost 1 base, V lost 1 base, and 3 bases had no gene match. CDR3 nucleotides: TGTGCCAGCAGCTTAGTTACTAGCGGTTCCTACGAGCAGTACTTC. This sequence encodes CASSLVTSGSYEQYF.

The genes are TRBV11-3 and TRBJ2-1; D is ambiguous. V gave up 0 bases and J gave up 7 bases, with 13 bases separating them. The V gene's germline CDR1 is SGHNT and CDR2 YENEEA. This CDR3 is built from 15 residues. CDR3 sequence reads: CASSLDRAARNEQFF. The CDR3 nucleotides read TGTGCCAGCAGCTTAGATCGGGCAGCAAGGAATGAGCAGTTCTTC.

The chain has TRBV6-2 or TRBV6-3 and TRBJ2-3; 11 bases are shared with TRBD2. This CDR3 region has 22 residues. The V gene end was trimmed by 8 bases and the J gene end by 2 bases; junction bases not matched to a gene: 27. Germline V CDR1 and CDR2: MNHEY, SVGEGT. As DNA, the CDR3 is TGTGCCAGCGTCTGGGCCAGGGGGAATGTACTAGCGGGGGATAAATTCACAGATACGCAGTATTTT. This codes for CASVWARGNVLAGDKFTDTQYF.

The chain has TRBV9 and TRBJ2-2; TRBD1 aligns across 10 bases. The CDR3 totals 17 residues. CDR1 SGDLS and CDR2 YYNGEE come from the germline V gene. V lost 2 bases to trimming and J lost 6 bases; unmatched junction nucleotides: 10. CDR3 loop: CASSVWSGTGAPGELFF. CDR3 in DNA: TGTGCCAGCAGCGTGTGGTCCGGGACAGGGGCCCCCGGGGAGCTGTTTTTT.

This clonotype was detected a few times. The chain carries TRBV6-2 or TRBV6-3 and TRBJ2-7; 8 nucleotides agree with TRBD2. Germline V gene sequence: CDR1 MNHEY, CDR2 SVGEGT. V gave up 2 bases and J gave up 2 bases; unmatched junction bases: 11. The length of the CDR3 is 17 residues. This CDR3 reads CASSYEIAGKGAYEQYF. Here the CDR3 DNA reads TGTGCCAGCAGTTACGAAATAGCGGGGAAGGGTGCCTACGAGCAGTACTTC.

V usage is TRBV15 and J usage is TRBJ2-7; TRBD2 might be the D (5 bases). The V and J ends lost 0 bases and 6 bases respectively, with 6 bases between them. This CDR3 spans 12 amino acids. Germline loops: CDR1 LNHNV, CDR2 YYDKDF (reference sequence). The CDR3 protein is CATSRDRGEQYF. The CDR3 DNA follows: TGTGCCACCAGCAGAGATCGGGGCGAGCAGTACTTC.

Only a few counts were recorded for this clonotype. J is TRBJ1-1 and V is TRBV6-1; possible D gene TRBD1, 5 bases. The CDR3 covers 13 residues. Trimming took 11 bases from V and 3 from J, leaving 16 bases between them. Germline V gene lookup returns CDR1 MNHNS and CDR2 SASEGT. The CDR3 nucleotides read TGTGCCTCAGCAGCAGGGAAATACACTGAAGCTTTCTTT. Protein sequence: CASAAGKYTEAFF.

The chain links TRBV4-3 to TRBJ2-1; D remains unclear. Deletions cut 0 bases from V and 0 bases from J, with 12 bases between. This CDR3 is 17 amino acids long. Germline assignment: CDR1 LGHNA and CDR2 YSLEER. CDR3 in amino acids: CASSQDVGGSSYNEQFF. Written as DNA, the CDR3 is TGCGCCAGCAGCCAAGATGTTGGCGGCAGCTCCTACAATGAGCAGTTCTTC.

This clonotype was counted only a few times. The rearrangement links TRBV6-2 or TRBV6-3 to TRBJ2-5; 13 bases map to TRBD2. The trim removed 0 bases at V and 4 bases at J, leaving 5 bases unmatched. CDR3 length equals 17 residues. Germline V gene data show CDR1 as MNHEY and CDR2 as SVGEGT. CDR3: CASSYSRLAGGGETQYF. The CDR3 nucleotides are TGTGCCAGCAGTTACTCTCGACTAGCGGGAGGTGGAGAGACCCAGTACTTC.

In its sample, this clonotype was seen many times. The chain has TRBV12-3 or TRBV12-4 and TRBJ1-4; D not resolved. The CDR3 covers 13 residues. Deletions cut 6 bases from V and 8 bases from J, with 13 bases between. The CDR3 nucleotides are TGTGCCAGCAGAACGGCCGAAGGAGAAAAACTGTTTTTT. Its translation: CASRTAEGEKLFF.

This clonotype has just a few counts. The chain couples TRBV29-1 to TRBJ2-1, with 8 bases aligning to TRBD2. Germline loops: CDR1 SQVTM, CDR2 ANQGSEA. The CDR3 length is 13 residues. Losses at the gene ends were 6 bases for V and 0 bases for J; bases not matched to a gene: 1. DNA for the CDR3: TGCAGCGTGGGACTAGACTCCTACAATGAGCAGTTCTTC. It is translated as CSVGLDSYNEQFF.

Points on this clonotype: A much larger clone lies a single base off, so this may be a read error. V gene TRBV5-1 combines with J gene TRBJ2-7; D is tentatively TRBD1 or TRBD2 (5 bases each). The CDR3 runs 15 residues. CDR1 and CDR2 (germline): SGHRS, YFSETQ. V was clipped by 4 bases and J by 1 base, with 15 bases between them. The CDR3 region has the DNA TGCGCCAGCAGCGCTCAACACGGGGCGTCCTACGAGCAGTACTTC. Translating it yields CASSAQHGASYEQYF.

V is TRBV27 and J is TRBJ2-1, with a possible D match to TRBD2 (5 bases). CDR1 is MNHEY, CDR2 SMNVEV, per germline (reference sequence). The CDR3 sequence is 16 residues long. Trimming took 1 base from V and 0 from J, leaving 10 bases between them. The CDR3: CASSLYGESSYNEQFF. CDR3 DNA sequence: TGTGCCAGCAGTTTATACGGGGAGAGCTCCTACAATGAGCAGTTCTTC.

Only a few counts were recorded for this clonotype. The chain carries TRBV9 and TRBJ2-1; no clear D gene. Trimming removed 3 bases from V and 8 bases from J, with 9 bases in between. The CDR3 covers 12 residues. Germline lookup yields CDR1 SGDLS and CDR2 YYNGEE. CDR3 in amino acids: CASSGAPHEQFF. DNA for the CDR3: TGTGCCAGCAGCGGCGCCCCCCATGAGCAGTTCTTC.

The chain recombines TRBV9 with TRBJ2-4; D is uncertain. The CDR3 length is 15 residues. Between the trimmed V and J ends, which lost 4 bases and 0 bases, there was a span of 11 bases. Germline CDR1 is SGDLS and CDR2 is YYNGEE. The DNA of the CDR3 is TGTGCCAGCAGCCTAGGTTCGCAAGCCAAAAACATTCAGTACTTC. Amino acids: CASSLGSQAKNIQYF.

This chain links TRBV2 with TRBJ2-1; 7 nucleotides agree with TRBD2. The J segment lost 4 bases and the V segment lost 1 base, leaving 4 bases of the junction unmatched. Germline V gene lookup returns CDR1 SNHLY and CDR2 FYNNEI. The CDR3 length is 15 residues. The CDR3 DNA is TGTGCCAGCAGTGAAGGGGCGGGAGCTTACAATGAGCAGTTCTTC. Translation: CASSEGAGAYNEQFF.

This clonotype has just a few counts. The rearrangement uses TRBV28 and TRBJ2-3; TRBD1 matches 7 bases. Trimming took 4 bases from V and 4 from J; bases not matched to a gene: 8. The length of the CDR3 is 15 residues. Germline values: CDR1 MDHEN, CDR2 SYDVKM. This CDR3 is CASSSTGQEADTQYF. The CDR3 DNA reads as TGTGCCAGCAGTTCCACAGGACAGGAGGCAGATACGCAGTATTTT.

For the CDR3, the DNA is TGCAGTGCTAGGGACAGGCGGGCCTACGAGCAGTACTTC. Its protein product is CSARDRRAYEQYF. The genes are TRBV20-1 and TRBJ2-7; 7 bases are a match to TRBD1. This CDR3 is built from 13 residues. The junction had 4 bases not matched to a gene; V was cut back by 3 bases and J by 2 bases. Germline V CDR1 and CDR2: DFQATT, SNEGSKA (reference sequence).

The sample holds a few counts of this clonotype. The CDR3 does not close with the conserved phenylalanine or tryptophan, likely indicating a read error. V gene TRBV5-1 combines with J gene TRBJ1-1; 8 nucleotides align to TRBD1. This CDR3 is 15 amino acids long. In germline, CDR1 is SGHRS, CDR2 YFSETQ. V lost 2 bases and J lost 1; bases outside the gene matches: 4. CDR3 nucleotides: TGCGCCAGCAGCTTAACAGGGGGATCGAACACTGAAGCTTTCCTT. It is translated as CASSLTGGSNTEAFL.

The V gene is TRBV6-5, the J gene TRBJ2-1, with D possibly TRBD2 on 5 matching bases. The V end lost 0 bases, the J end lost 3 bases, and 18 bases lay between the germline ends. This CDR3 is 18 amino acids long. CDR1 is MNHEY and CDR2 is SVGAGI in the germline V gene. The CDR3 DNA sequence: TGTGCCAGCAGTTACTCGAAAATACCGGGGAGTCTCTACAATGAGCAGTTCTTC. Residues: CASSYSKIPGSLYNEQFF.

This clonotype was seen ten or more times. The V call is TRBV7-8, the J call TRBJ2-5; a weak D match, TRBD2 (6 bases). Trimming shortened V by 2 bases and J by 1 base, and 14 bases separated the two germline ends. The V gene's germline CDR1 is SGHVS and CDR2 FQNEAQ. CDR3 length: 16 amino acids. The CDR3 DNA reads TGTGCCAGCAGCTTAAAGGGACGGGGACTCCAAGAGACCCAGTACTTC. Translation gives CASSLKGRGLQETQYF. Supplemented by reference TRBV7-8 and TRBJ2-5, the full variable domain reads GAGVSQSPRYKVAKRGQDVALRCDPISGHVSLFWYQQALGQGPEFLTYFQNEAQLDKSGLPSDRFFAERPEGSVSTLKIQRTQQEDSAVYLCASSLKGRGLQETQYFGPGTRLLVL.

The rearrangement links TRBV4-3 to TRBJ2-2, with D uncertain. The germline V gene encodes CDR1 LGHNA and CDR2 YSLEER. With 4 bases removed from V and 7 bases from J, the gap between germline ends came to 13 bases. The length of the CDR3 is 14 residues. CDR3 loop: CASSPRAVGGELFF. The CDR3 nucleotides are TGCGCCAGCAGCCCCCGAGCCGTAGGCGGGGAGCTGTTTTTT.

The chain joins TRBV6-5 to TRBJ2-7, with D perhaps given as TRBD1 or TRBD2 (5 bases each). In germline, CDR1 is MNHEY, CDR2 SVGAGI. This CDR3 is 15 amino acids long. Trimming left V 4 bases short and J 0 bases short, with 13 bases between. CDR3 protein: CASSLLGASSYEQYF. CDR3 coding DNA: TGTGCCAGCAGTTTACTAGGGGCCAGCTCCTACGAGCAGTACTTC.

This clonotype was found a few times. The V and J genes are TRBV29-1 and TRBJ2-5; D could derive from TRBD1 or TRBD2 (6 bases each). The length of the CDR3 is 15 residues. V lost 2 bases to trimming and J lost 5 bases, with 18 bases between them. Germline CDR1 reads SQVTM; CDR2 reads ANQGSEA. Here the CDR3 DNA reads TGCAGCGTTGAATTTCGGGGGCGCCCCCGGGAGACCCAGTACTTC. It encodes CSVEFRGRPRETQYF.